Here is one T cell receptor beta chain with its context. Its cognate antigen is unknown. The entry originates in a study of Ad26.COV2.S vaccination and SARS-CoV-2 variants. Across the study: As a participant in COV1001, the donor was in the Ad26.COV2.S trial arm. Once, or twice with 56 days between doses, Ad26.COV2.S was given intramuscularly.

Study-wide results and limits: Using TCR breadth and depth analyses may have led to underestimated total T cell responses.

Assay: immunoSEQ multiplex PCR; the TCRdb copy retains only in-frame clones and omits some. The top ten hold 10% to 15% of the sample, which has roughly 510,000 clones, around nine tenths seen once. Noted treatment: about 20 received Ad26.COV2.S at low or high dose, single or two shots; about 5 received placebo; per-sample allocation not given. The samples date from day 63 after the first vaccine or placebo injection. The clonotype originates from a person between 18 and 60 years old who received the Ad26.COV2.S COVID-19 vaccine or a placebo. The sequences come from peripheral blood, collected in a trial of Ad26.COV2.S vaccine versus placebo.

CDR3: CASSGGQGGEQYF. The CDR3 DNA sequence: TGCGCCAGCAGCGGGGGACAGGGAGGCGAGCAGTACTTC. The chain employs TRBV5-1 and TRBJ2-7, with 9 bases that match TRBD1. The V gene's germline CDR1 is SGHRS and CDR2 YFSETQ. Trimming at V came to 4 bases and at J to 6 bases, leaving 5 bases not matched to a gene. The CDR3 is 13 residues long.